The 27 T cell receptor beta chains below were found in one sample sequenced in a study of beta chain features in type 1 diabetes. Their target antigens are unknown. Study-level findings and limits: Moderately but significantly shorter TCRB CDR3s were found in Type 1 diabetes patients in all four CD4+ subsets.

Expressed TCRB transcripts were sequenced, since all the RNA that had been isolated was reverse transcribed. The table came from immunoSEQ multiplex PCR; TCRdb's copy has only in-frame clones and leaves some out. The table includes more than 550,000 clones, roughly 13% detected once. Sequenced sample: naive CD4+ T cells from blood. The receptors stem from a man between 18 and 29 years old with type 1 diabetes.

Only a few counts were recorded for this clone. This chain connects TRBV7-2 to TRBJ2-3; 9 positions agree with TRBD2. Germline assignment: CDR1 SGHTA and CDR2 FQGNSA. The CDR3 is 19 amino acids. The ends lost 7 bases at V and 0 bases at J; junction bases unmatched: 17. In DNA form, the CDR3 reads TGTGCCAGCACCGCGTGGGTAGCGGGAGCCCGATTTAGCACAGATACGCAGTATTTT. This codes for CASTAWVAGARFSTDTQYF.

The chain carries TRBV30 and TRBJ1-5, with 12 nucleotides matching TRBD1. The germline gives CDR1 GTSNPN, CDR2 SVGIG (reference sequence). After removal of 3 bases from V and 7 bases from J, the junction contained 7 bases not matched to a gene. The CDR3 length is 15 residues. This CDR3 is CAWSVRDRGLQPQHF. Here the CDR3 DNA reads TGTGCCTGGAGCGTCCGGGACAGGGGGCTACAGCCCCAGCATTTT.

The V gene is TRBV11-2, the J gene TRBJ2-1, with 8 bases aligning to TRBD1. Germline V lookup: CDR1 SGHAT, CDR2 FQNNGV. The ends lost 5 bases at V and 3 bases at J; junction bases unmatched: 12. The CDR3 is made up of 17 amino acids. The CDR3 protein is CASSLSLGQGRYNEQFF. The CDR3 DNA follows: TGTGCCAGCAGCCTATCCCTAGGACAGGGTCGCTACAATGAGCAGTTCTTC.

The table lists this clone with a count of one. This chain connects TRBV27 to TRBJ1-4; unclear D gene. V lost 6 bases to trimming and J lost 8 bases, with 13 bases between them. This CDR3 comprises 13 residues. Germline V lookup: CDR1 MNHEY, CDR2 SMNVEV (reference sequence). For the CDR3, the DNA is TGTGCCAGCAGGGGCGTGTGGGGAGAAAAACTGTTTTTT. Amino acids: CASRGVWGEKLFF.

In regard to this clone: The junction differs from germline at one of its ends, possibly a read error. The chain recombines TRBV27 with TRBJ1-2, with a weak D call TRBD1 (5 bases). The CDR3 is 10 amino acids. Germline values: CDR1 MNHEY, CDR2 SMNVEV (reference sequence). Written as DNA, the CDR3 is TGTGCCAGCAGCTACAGGCGGGTGCCCTTC. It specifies CASSYRRVPF.

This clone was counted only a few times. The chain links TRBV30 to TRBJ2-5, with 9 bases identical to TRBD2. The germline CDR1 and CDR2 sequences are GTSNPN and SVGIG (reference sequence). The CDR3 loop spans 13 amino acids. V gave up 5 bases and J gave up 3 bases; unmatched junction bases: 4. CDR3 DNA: TGTGCCTGGTCCGCGGGGGGGGAAGAGACCCAGTACTTC. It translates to CAWSAGGEETQYF.

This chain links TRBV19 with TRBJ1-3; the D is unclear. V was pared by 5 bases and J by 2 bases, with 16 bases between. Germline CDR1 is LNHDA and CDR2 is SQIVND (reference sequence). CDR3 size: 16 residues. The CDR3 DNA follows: TGTGCCAGTAGTTTTCAAGTCGACCAAACTGGAAACACCATATATTTT. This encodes CASSFQVDQTGNTIYF.

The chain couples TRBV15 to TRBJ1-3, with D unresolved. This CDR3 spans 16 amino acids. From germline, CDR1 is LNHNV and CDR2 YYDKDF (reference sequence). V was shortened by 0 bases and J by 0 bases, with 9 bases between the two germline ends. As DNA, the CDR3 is TGTGCCACCAGCAGAGATTTGGCCTTCTCTGGAAACACCATATATTTT. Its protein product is CATSRDLAFSGNTIYF.

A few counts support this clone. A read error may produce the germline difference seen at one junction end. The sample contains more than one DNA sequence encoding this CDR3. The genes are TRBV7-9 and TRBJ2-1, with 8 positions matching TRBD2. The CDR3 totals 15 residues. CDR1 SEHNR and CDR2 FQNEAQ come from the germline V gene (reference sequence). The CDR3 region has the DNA TGTGCCAGCAGTTTAGCGGGGAGCTCCTACAATGAGCAGTTCTTC. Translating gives CASSLAGSSYNEQFF.

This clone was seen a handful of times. The CDR3 region is CASIADRQETQYF. In DNA, the CDR3 is TGTGCCAGCATCGCGGACAGACAAGAGACCCAGTACTTC. The rearrangement joins TRBV28 to TRBJ2-5, with D possibly being TRBD1 (6 bases). The CDR3 is 13 amino acids. CDR1 and CDR2 from the germline V gene are MDHEN and SYDVKM. Trimming cost V 7 bases and J 2 bases, with 11 bases left between them.

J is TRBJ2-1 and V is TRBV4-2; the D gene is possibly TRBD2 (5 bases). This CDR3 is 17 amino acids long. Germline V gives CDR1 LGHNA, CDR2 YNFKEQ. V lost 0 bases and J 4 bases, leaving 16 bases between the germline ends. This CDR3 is CASSQDFRGAFYNEQFF. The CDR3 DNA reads TGTGCCAGCAGCCAAGATTTCCGGGGTGCCTTTTACAATGAGCAGTTCTTC.

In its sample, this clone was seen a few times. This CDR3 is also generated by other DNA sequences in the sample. The CDR3 reads CAWSVLAGELFF. The CDR3 region has the DNA TGTGCCTGGAGTGTACTGGCCGGGGAGCTGTTTTTT. The genes are TRBV30 and TRBJ2-2; D is ambiguous. The V gene's germline CDR1 is GTSNPN and CDR2 SVGIG (reference sequence). The CDR3 extends over 12 amino acids. With 0 bases removed from V and 6 bases from J, the gap between germline ends came to 5 bases.

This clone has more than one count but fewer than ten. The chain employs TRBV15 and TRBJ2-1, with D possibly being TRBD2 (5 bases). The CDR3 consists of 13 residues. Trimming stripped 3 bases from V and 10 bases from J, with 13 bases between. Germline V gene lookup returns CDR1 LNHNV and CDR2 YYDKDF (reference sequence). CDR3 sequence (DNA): TGTGCCACCAGCAGCTCTAGCTCGCGGGAGCAGTTCTTC. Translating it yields CATSSSSSREQFF. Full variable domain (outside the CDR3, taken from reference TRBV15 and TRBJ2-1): DAMVIQNPRYQVTQFGKPVTLSCSQTLNHNVMYWYQQKSSQAPKLLFHYYDKDFNNEADTPDNFQSRRPNTSFCFLDIRSPGLGDTAMYLCATSSSSSREQFFGPGTRLTVL.

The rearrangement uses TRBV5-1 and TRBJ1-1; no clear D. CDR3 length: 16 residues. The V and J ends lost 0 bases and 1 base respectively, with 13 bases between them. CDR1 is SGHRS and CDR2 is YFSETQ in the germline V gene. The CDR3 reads CASSLAEGSGNTEAFF. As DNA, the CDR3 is TGCGCCAGCAGCTTGGCGGAGGGTTCTGGGAACACTGAAGCTTTCTTT.

CDR3 region: CASSSLLQETQYF. The CDR3 DNA reads as TGTGCCAGCAGCTCTCTCCTGCAAGAGACCCAGTACTTC. The chain recombines TRBV7-2 with TRBJ2-5; D unclear. This CDR3 spans 13 amino acids. Germline assignment: CDR1 SGHTA and CDR2 FQGNSA. V lost 4 bases, J lost 2 bases, and 8 bases lay in between. Based on the CDR3 plus reference TRBV7-2 and TRBJ2-5, the full variable domain is GAGVSQSPSNKVTEKGKDVELRCDPISGHTALYWYRQSLGQGLEFLIYFQGNSAPDKSGLPSDRFSAERTGGSVSTLTIQRTQQEDSAVYLCASSSLLQETQYFGPGTRLLVL.

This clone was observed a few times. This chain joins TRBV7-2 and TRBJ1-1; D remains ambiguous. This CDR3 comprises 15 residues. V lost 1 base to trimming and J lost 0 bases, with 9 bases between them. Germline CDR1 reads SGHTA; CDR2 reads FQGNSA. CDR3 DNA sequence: TGTGCCAGCAGCTTAGTTGGCTCCATGAACACTGAAGCTTTCTTT. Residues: CASSLVGSMNTEAFF.

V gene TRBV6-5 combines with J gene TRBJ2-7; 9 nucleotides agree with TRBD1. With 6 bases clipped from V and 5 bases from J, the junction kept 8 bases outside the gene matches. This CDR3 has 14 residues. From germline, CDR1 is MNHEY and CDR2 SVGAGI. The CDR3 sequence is CASSPTDRGHEQYF. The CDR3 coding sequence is TGTGCCAGCAGCCCGACGGACAGGGGACACGAGCAGTACTTC.

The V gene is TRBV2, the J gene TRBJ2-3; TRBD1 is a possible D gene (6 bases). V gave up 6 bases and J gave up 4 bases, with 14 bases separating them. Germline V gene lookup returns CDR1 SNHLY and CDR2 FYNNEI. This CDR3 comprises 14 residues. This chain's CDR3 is CASRSRGSADTQYF. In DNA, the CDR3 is TGTGCCAGCAGGTCTAGGGGGAGCGCAGATACGCAGTATTTT.

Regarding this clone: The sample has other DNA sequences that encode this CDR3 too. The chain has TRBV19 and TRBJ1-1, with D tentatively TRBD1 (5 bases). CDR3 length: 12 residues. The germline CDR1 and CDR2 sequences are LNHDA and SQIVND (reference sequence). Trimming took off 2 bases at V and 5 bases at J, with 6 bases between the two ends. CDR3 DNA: TGTGCCAGTAGTATAAGGGGAACTGAAGCTTTCTTT. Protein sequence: CASSIRGTEAFF.

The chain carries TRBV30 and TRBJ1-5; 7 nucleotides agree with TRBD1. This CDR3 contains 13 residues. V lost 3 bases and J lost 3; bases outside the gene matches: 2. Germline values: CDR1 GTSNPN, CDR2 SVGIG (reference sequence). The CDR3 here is CAWRGGPNQPQHF. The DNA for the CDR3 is TGTGCCTGGAGAGGGGGCCCCAATCAGCCCCAGCATTTT.

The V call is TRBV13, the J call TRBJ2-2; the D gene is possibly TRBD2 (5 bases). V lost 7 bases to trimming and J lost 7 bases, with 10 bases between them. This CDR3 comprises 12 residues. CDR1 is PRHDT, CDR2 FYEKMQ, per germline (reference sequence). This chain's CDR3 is CASTRGYGELFF. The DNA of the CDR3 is TGTGCCAGCACTCGAGGGTACGGGGAGCTGTTTTTT.

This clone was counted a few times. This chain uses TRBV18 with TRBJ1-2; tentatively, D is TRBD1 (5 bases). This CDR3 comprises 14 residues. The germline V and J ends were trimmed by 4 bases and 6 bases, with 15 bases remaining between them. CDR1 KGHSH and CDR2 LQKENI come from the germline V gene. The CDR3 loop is CASSRGEGRHGYTF. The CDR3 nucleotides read TGTGCCAGCTCACGAGGGGAGGGACGACATGGCTACACCTTC.

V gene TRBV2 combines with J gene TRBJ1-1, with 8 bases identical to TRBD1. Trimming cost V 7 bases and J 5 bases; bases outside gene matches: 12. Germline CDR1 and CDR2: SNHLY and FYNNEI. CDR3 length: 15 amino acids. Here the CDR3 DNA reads TGTGCCAGCAACGGGGGAACAGGGGGAGGAACTGAAGCTTTCTTT. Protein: CASNGGTGGGTEAFF.

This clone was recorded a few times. The chain's CDR3 is CAISIRGPPADTGELFF. In DNA form, the CDR3 reads TGTGCCATCAGTATTAGGGGTCCGCCCGCGGACACCGGGGAGCTGTTTTTT. V gene TRBV10-3 combines with J gene TRBJ2-2; the D gene is possibly TRBD1 (5 bases). Looked up from germline, CDR1 is ENHRY and CDR2 is SYGVKD. The CDR3 consists of 17 residues. V dropped 5 bases and J dropped 3 bases, with 19 bases sitting between them.

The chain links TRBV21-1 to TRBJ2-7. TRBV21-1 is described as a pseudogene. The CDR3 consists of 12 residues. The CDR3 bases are TGTGCCAGCAGAGGAATTTGCTACGAGCAGTACTTC. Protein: CASRGICYEQYF.

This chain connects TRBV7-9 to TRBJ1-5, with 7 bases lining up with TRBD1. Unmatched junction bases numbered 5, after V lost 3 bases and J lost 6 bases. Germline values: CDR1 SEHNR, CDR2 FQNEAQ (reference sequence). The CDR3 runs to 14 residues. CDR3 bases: TGTGCCAGCAGCTTTCAGGGGGGAGGTCAGCCCCAGCATTTT. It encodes CASSFQGGGQPQHF. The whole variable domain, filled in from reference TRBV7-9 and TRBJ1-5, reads DTGVSQNPRHKITKRGQNVTFRCDPISEHNRLYWYRQTLGQGPEFLTYFQNEAQLEKSRLLSDRFSAERPKGSFSTLEIQRTEQGDSAMYLCASSFQGGGQPQHFGDGTRLSIL.

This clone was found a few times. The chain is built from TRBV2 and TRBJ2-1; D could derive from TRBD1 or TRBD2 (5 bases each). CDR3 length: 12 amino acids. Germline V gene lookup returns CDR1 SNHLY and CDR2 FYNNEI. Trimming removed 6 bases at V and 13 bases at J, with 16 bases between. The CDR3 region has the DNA TGTGCCAGCAGGACCGGGGCTTTTGTACAGTTCTTC. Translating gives CASRTGAFVQFF.